This T cell receptor (beta chain) was sequenced for a study of blood T cell repertoires in COVID-19. The CDR3 has 18 amino acids. Trimming at V came to 2 bases and at J to 0 bases, leaving 8 bases not matched to a gene. The germline CDR1 and CDR2 sequences are LGHNA and YNFKEQ. The protocol was immunoSEQ multiplex PCR, while the TCRdb copy is restricted to in-frame clones and leaves out a portion. The profile covers 150,000 or so clones, with about 90% appearing a single time and 7% to 7.5% taken by the ten largest. Participant-given clinical history determined each cohort assignment. The sequence was collected from a woman between 50 and 59 years old who had recovered from COVID-19. The sequenced sample was PBMCs or T cells enriched from blood (not recorded which). The chain couples TRBV4-2 to TRBJ2-1; 9 nucleotides match TRBD2. CDR3 region: CASSQQPPGLASYNEQFF. The CDR3 DNA sequence: TGTGCCAGCAGCCAACAACCGCCGGGACTAGCCTCCTACAATGAGCAGTTCTTC.